The 5 T cell receptor beta chains in this list originate from one sample, sequenced in a study of identical twins. TCRdb reanalysed the 5' RACE reads using MiXCR and keeps one entry per CDR3 protein. The profile shows 350,000 to 400,000 distinct CDR3 sequences, approximately 8.8% of them singletons. Sequenced: naive T cells sorted from blood. The receptor set was obtained from a woman in her forties or fifties in good health.

The genes are TRBV12-3 or TRBV12-4 and TRBJ1-6, with D possibly being TRBD1 (6 bases). The CDR3 is 14 amino acids. Trimming removed 0 bases from V and 11 bases from J, with 11 bases in between. The CDR3 here is CASSLATGRTPLHF. In nucleotides, the CDR3 is TGTGCCAGCAGTTTAGCGACAGGCAGGACACCCCTCCACTTT.

At least ten counts were recorded for this clonotype. The CDR3 DNA reads as TGTGCCAGCAGCTCAGGACAGGTCGCAATCGCAGGGGAGCTGTTTTTT. Protein: CASSSGQVAIAGELFF. The genes are TRBV7-8 and TRBJ2-2; 7 nucleotides agree with TRBD1. The germline V gene has CDR1 SGHVS and CDR2 FQNEAQ. This CDR3 spans 16 amino acids. Trimming at V came to 4 bases and at J to 8 bases, leaving 13 bases not matched to a gene.

This clonotype was seen ten or more times. V is TRBV29-1 and J is TRBJ2-5; D may be TRBD2 (5 bases). The germline CDR1 and CDR2 sequences are SQVTM and ANQGSEA. Trimming pared 2 bases from V and 5 bases from J, leaving 6 bases between. There are 11 residues in the CDR3. CDR3 in DNA: TGCAGCGTTGAACCGGGGGAGACCCAGTACTTC. It translates to CSVEPGETQYF.

The chain employs TRBV27 and TRBJ2-5; D perhaps matches TRBD1 (8 bases). V shed 6 bases and J shed 5 bases, with 16 bases lying between them. The CDR3 has 14 amino acids. Looked up from germline, CDR1 is MNHEY and CDR2 is SMNVEV (reference sequence). CDR3: CASSHRGGRETQYF. CDR3 coding DNA: TGTGCCAGCAGCCACAGGGGGGGGCGGGAGACCCAGTACTTC.

This clonotype was recorded a few times. The rearrangement links TRBV24-1 to TRBJ2-1; D uncertain. Per germline, CDR1 KGHDR and CDR2 SFDVKD. CDR3 length: 13 residues. V was cut by 1 base and J by 5 bases, with 5 bases left in between. The DNA for the CDR3 is TGTGCCACCAGTGATTTTTGGAACAATGAGCAGTTCTTC. This gives the protein CATSDFWNNEQFF.